These 7 T cell receptor beta chains share one sample of origin, sequenced in a study of cytomegalovirus exposure and HLA in healthy donors. The PCR ran on 60 Vbeta and 13 Jbeta primers. Some clones are missing from TCRdb's copy, which holds only in-frame ones; the method was immunoSEQ multiplex PCR. The table shows approximately 120,000 clones, with just under 75% occurring only once. The specimen sequenced was PBMCs. Every receptor here comes from a man between 60 and 75 years old in good health and CMV-seropositive.

The rearrangement uses TRBV2 and TRBJ1-2; D is unclear. The germline V and J ends were trimmed by 3 bases and 4 bases, with 15 bases remaining between them. This CDR3 contains 15 residues. CDR1 is SNHLY and CDR2 is FYNNEI in the germline V gene. DNA for the CDR3: TGTGCCAGCAGTGAGGGCGCAGGAAGGCTCTATGGCTACACCTTC. Translating it yields CASSEGAGRLYGYTF.

CDR3 sequence (DNA): TGTGCCACCAGCAGAGCCCGGGGCGAGCAGTACTTC. Its translation: CATSRARGEQYF. The J gene is TRBJ2-7, the V gene TRBV15, with D tentatively TRBD2 (5 bases). The V and J ends lost 1 base and 6 bases respectively, with 7 bases between them. Per germline, CDR1 LNHNV and CDR2 YYDKDF (reference sequence). The CDR3 runs 12 residues.

This clone was seen only a few times. This rearrangement joins TRBV5-1 to TRBJ1-1; 8 bases fit TRBD1. This CDR3 has 15 residues. V was pared by 7 bases and J by 1 base, with 9 bases of the junction left unmatched. Germline V gene sequence: CDR1 SGHRS, CDR2 YFSETQ. CDR3: CASVRDRRKNTEAFF. CDR3 DNA sequence: TGCGCCAGCGTAAGGGACAGGAGAAAGAACACTGAAGCTTTCTTT.

The chain recombines TRBV12-5 with TRBJ2-5, with TRBD1 as a possible D gene (6 bases). Germline lookup yields CDR1 LGHNT and CDR2 FRNRAP. V was trimmed by 1 base and J by 2 bases, leaving 17 bases between them. The CDR3 is made up of 17 amino acids. CDR3 DNA: TGTGCTAGTGGTTTGGGGTCCCCAGGGGCCACTCAAGAGACCCAGTACTTC. Protein: CASGLGSPGATQETQYF. Filled out from reference TRBV12-5 and TRBJ2-5, the complete variable domain reads DARVTQTPRHKVTEMGQEVTMRCQPILGHNTVFWYRQTMMQGLELLAYFRNRAPLDDSGMPKDRFSAEMPDATLATLKIQPSEPRDSAVYFCASGLGSPGATQETQYFGPGTRLLVL.

The chain has TRBV7-3 and TRBJ1-6; no firm D call. Germline V CDR1 and CDR2: SGHTA, FQGTGA. V was shortened by 2 bases and J by 6 bases, with 8 bases between the two germline ends. The CDR3 length is 14 residues. CDR3 DNA: TGTGCCAGCAGCTTAGGAGGCCCTAATTCACCCCTCCACTTT. Protein: CASSLGGPNSPLHF.

Worth noting for this clone: One end of the junction is discordant with germline, which a read error may explain. The V call is TRBV27, the J call TRBJ2-7; 8 nucleotides line up with TRBD1. CDR3 length: 17 residues. Germline-derived CDR1 and CDR2 are MNHEY and SMNVEV (reference sequence). In nucleotides, the CDR3 is TGTGCCGGCAGTAGTCCCCCGACAGGGGTCGGTGTGTACGAGCAGTACTTC. Translated: CAGSSPPTGVGVYEQYF.

The genes are TRBV30 and TRBJ1-4; D ambiguous. Germline CDR1 is GTSNPN and CDR2 is SVGIG (reference sequence). This CDR3 is built from 14 residues. The germline V and J ends were trimmed by 3 bases and 5 bases, with 13 bases remaining between them. The CDR3 spells CAWRFADSNEKLFF. DNA for the CDR3: TGTGCCTGGAGATTTGCAGATTCGAATGAAAAACTGTTTTTT.